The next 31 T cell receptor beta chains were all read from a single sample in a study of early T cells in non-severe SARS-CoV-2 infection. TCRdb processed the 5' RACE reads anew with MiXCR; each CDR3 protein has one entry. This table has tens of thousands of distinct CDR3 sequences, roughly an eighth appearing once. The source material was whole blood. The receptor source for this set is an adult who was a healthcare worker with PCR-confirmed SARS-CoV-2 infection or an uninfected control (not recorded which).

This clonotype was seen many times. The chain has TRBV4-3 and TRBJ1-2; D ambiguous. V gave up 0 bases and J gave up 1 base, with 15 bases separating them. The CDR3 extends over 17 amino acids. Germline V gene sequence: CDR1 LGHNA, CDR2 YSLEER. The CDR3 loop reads CASSQDAEHLFNYGYTF. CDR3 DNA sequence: TGCGCCAGCAGCCAAGATGCGGAACACCTTTTTAACTATGGCTACACCTTC.

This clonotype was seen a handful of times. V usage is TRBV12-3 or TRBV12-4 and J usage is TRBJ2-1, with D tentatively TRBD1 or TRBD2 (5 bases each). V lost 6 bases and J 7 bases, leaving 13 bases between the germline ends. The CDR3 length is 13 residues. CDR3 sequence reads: CASSHQGRNEQFF. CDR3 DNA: TGTGCCAGCAGCCACCAGGGACGGAATGAGCAGTTCTTC.

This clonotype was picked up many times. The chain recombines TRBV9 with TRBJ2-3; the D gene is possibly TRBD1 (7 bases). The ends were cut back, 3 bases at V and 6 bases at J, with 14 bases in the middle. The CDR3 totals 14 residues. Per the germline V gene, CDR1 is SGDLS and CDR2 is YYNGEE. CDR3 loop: CASSEEGQRDTQYF. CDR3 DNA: TGTGCCAGCAGCGAGGAGGGACAGAGGGATACGCAGTATTTT.

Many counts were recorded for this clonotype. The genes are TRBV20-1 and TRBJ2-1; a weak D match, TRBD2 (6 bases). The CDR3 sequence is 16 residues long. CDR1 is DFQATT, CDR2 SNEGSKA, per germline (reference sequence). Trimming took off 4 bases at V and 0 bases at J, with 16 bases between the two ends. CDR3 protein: CSANQGLSVSYNEQFF. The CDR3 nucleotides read TGCAGTGCTAACCAAGGACTATCAGTCTCCTACAATGAGCAGTTCTTC.

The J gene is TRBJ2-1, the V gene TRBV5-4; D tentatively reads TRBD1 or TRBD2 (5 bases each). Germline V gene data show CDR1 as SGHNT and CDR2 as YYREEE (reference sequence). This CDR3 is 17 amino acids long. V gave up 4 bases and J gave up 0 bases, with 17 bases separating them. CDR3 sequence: CASSPYRGPSSYNEQFF. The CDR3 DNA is TGTGCCAGCAGCCCCTACCGGGGCCCGAGCTCCTACAATGAGCAGTTCTTC.

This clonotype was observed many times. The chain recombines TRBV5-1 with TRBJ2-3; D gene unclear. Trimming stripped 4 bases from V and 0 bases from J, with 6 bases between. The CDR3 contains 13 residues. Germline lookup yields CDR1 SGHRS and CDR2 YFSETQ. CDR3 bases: TGCGCCAGCAGCCCCAAAAGCACAGATACGCAGTATTTT. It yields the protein CASSPKSTDTQYF.

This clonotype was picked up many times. The CDR3 here is CASSQDPFGAGGLGTNEKLFF. The CDR3 DNA sequence: TGCGCCAGCAGCCAAGATCCTTTTGGGGCAGGGGGCTTAGGCACTAATGAAAAACTGTTTTTT. The V and J genes are TRBV4-3 and TRBJ1-4, with 8 positions matching TRBD1. There are 21 residues in the CDR3. The junction had 17 bases not matched to a gene; V was cut back by 0 bases and J by 2 bases. Germline CDR1 and CDR2: LGHNA and YSLEER.

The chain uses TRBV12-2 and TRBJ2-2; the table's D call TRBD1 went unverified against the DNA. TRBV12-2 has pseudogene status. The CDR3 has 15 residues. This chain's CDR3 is CASRTKDRDTGELFF. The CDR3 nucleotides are TGTGCAAGTCGAACCAAGGACAGGGACACCGGGGAGCTGTTTTTT.

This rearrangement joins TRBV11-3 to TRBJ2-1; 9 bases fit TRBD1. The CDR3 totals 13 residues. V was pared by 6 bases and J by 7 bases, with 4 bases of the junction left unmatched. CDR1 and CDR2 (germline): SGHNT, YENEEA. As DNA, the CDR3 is TGTGCCAGCAGGGGACAGGGAGGAAATGAGCAGTTCTTC. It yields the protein CASRGQGGNEQFF.

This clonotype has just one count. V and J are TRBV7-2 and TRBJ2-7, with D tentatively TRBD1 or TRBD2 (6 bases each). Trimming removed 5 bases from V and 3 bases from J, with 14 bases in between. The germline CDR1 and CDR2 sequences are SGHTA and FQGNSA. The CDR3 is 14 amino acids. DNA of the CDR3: TGTGCCAGCAGCCCAGGGGACTTGTTCTACGAGCAGTACTTC. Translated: CASSPGDLFYEQYF. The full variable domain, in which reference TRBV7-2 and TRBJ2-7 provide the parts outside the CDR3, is GAGVSQSPSNKVTEKGKDVELRCDPISGHTALYWYRQSLGQGLEFLIYFQGNSAPDKSGLPSDRFSAERTGGSVSTLTIQRTQQEDSAVYLCASSPGDLFYEQYFGPGTRLTVT.

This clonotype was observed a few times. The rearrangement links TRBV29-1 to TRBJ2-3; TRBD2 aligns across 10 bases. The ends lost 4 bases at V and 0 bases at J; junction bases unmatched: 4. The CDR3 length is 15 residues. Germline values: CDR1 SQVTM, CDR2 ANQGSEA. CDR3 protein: CSVGTSGLSTDTQYF. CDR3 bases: TGCAGCGTTGGGACTAGCGGCCTGAGCACAGATACGCAGTATTTT.

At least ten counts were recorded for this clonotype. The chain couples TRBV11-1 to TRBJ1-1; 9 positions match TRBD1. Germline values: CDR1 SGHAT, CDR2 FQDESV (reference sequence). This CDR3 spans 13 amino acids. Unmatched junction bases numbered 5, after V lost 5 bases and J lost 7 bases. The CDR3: CASSRDREIEAFF. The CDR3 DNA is TGTGCCAGCAGCCGGGACAGGGAGATTGAAGCTTTCTTT. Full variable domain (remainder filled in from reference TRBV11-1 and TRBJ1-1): EAEVAQSPRYKITEKSQAVAFWCDPISGHATLYWYRQILGQGPELLVQFQDESVVDDSQLPKDRFSAERLKGVDSTLKIQPAELGDSAMYLCASSRDREIEAFFGQGTRLTVV.

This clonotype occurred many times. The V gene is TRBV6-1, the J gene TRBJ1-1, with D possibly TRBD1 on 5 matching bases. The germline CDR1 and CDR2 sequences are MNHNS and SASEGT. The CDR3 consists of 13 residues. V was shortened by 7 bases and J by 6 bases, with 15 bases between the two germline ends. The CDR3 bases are TGTGCCAGCATGGGGTTGTACAGGTCTGAAGCTTTCTTT. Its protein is CASMGLYRSEAFF.

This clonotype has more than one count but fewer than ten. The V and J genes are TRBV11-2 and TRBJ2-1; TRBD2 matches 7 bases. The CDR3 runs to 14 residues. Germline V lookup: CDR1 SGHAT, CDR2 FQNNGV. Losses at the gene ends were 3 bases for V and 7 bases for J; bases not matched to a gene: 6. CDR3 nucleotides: TGTGCCAGCAGCTTTGGGGGGGGTAGGAATGAGCAGTTCTTC. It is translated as CASSFGGGRNEQFF.

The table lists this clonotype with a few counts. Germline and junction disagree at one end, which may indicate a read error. The CDR3 sequence is CAGSLARGQGPLPYEQYF. In DNA form, the CDR3 reads TGTGCCGGCAGCTTAGCGAGAGGACAGGGCCCTCTCCCCTACGAGCAGTACTTC. The gene calls are TRBV7-2 and TRBJ2-7; 8 bases line up with TRBD1. Per germline, CDR1 SGHTA and CDR2 FQGNSA. The CDR3 has 18 residues.

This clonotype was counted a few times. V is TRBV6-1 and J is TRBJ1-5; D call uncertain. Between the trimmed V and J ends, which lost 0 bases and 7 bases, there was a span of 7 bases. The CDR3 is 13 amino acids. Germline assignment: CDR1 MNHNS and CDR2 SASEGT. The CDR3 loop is CASSEARQQPQHF. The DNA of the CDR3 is TGTGCCAGCAGTGAAGCGAGGCAGCAGCCCCAGCATTTT.

The DNA for the CDR3 is TGTGCCAGTAGTACCTGGGACAGGGGGACTAACAACTATGGCTACACCTTC. Encoded protein: CASSTWDRGTNNYGYTF. The genes are TRBV19 and TRBJ1-2, with 11 bases matching TRBD1. V was pared by 4 bases and J by 2 bases, with 9 bases of the junction left unmatched. From germline, CDR1 is LNHDA and CDR2 SQIVND (reference sequence). The CDR3 extends over 17 amino acids.

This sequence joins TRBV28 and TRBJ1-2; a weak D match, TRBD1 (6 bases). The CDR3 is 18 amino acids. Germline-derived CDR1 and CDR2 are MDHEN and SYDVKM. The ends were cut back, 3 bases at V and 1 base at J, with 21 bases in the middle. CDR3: CASSFGPIGQMNNYGYTF. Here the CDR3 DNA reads TGTGCCAGCAGTTTTGGCCCTATCGGACAGATGAATAACTATGGCTACACCTTC.

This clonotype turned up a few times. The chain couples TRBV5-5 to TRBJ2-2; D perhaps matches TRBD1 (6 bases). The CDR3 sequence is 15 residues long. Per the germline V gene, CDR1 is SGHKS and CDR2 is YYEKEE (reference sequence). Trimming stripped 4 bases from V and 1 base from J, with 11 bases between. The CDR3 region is CASSPQGQNTGELFF. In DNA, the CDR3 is TGTGCCAGCAGCCCACAGGGTCAGAACACCGGGGAGCTGTTTTTT.

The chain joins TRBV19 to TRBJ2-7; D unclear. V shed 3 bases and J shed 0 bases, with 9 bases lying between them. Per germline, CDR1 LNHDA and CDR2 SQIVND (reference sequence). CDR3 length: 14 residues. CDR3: CASSMLTTSYEQYF. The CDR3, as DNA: TGTGCCAGTAGTATGTTGACGACCTCCTACGAGCAGTACTTC.

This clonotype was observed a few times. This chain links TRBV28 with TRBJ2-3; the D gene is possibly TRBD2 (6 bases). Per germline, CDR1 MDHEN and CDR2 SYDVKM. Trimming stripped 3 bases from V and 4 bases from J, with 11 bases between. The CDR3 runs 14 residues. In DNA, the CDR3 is TGTGCCAGCAGTTTTGTTGGGAGGTCAGATACGCAGTATTTT. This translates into CASSFVGRSDTQYF.

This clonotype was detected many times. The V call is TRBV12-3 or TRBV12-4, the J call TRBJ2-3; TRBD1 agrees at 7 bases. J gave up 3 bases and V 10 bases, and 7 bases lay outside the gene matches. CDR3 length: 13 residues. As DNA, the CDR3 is TGTGCCACCCGACAGGGTGGGACAGATACGCAGTATTTT. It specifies CATRQGGTDTQYF.

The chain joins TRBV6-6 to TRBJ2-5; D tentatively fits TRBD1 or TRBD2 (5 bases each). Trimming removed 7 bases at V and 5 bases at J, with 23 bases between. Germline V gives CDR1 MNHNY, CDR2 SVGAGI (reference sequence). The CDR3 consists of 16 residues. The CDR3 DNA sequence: TGTGCCAGCACCCTAACCCTGGAAGGGACGTCGGAGACCCAGTACTTC. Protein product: CASTLTLEGTSETQYF.

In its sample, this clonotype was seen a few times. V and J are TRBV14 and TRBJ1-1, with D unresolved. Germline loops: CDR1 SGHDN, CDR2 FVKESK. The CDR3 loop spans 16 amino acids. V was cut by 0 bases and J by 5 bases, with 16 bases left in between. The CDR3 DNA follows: TGTGCCAGCAGCCAAGATCCCCCGGGGAGGGCTACTGAAGCTTTCTTT. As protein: CASSQDPPGRATEAFF.

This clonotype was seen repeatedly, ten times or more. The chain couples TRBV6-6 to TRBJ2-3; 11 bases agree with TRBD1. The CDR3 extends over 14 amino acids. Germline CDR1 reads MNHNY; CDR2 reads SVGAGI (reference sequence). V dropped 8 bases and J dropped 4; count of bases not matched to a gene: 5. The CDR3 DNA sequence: TGTGCCAGCGCTAGGACAGGGGGCGCAGATACGCAGTATTTT. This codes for CASARTGGADTQYF.

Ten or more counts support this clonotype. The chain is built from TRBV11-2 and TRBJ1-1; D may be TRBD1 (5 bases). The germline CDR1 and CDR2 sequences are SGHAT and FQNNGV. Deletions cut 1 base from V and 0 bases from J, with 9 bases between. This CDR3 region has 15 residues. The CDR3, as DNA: TGTGCCAGCAGCTTAGTTGGGGGGATGAACACTGAAGCTTTCTTT. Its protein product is CASSLVGGMNTEAFF.

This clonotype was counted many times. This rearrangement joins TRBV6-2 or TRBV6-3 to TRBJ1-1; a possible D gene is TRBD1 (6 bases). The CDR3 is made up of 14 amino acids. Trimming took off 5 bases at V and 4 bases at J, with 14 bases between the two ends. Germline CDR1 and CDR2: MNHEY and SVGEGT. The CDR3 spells CASSISGGGTEAFF. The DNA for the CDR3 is TGTGCCAGCAGTATTTCGGGGGGCGGCACTGAAGCTTTCTTT.

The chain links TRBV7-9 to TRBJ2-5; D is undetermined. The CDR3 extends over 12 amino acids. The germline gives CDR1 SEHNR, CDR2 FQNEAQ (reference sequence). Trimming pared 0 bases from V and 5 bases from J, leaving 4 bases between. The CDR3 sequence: CASSLALETQYF. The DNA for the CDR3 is TGTGCCAGCAGCTTAGCGCTTGAGACCCAGTACTTC.

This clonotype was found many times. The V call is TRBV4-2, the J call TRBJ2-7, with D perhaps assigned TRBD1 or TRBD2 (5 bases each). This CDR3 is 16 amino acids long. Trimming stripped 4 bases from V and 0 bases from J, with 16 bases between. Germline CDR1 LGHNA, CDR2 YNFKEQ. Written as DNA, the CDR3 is TGTGCCAGCAGCCTGGGGGTAGGGTCGAGCTCCTACGAGCAGTACTTC. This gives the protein CASSLGVGSSSYEQYF.

The CDR3 sequence: CATSRDRGLAGGYQETQYF. The CDR3 DNA reads as TGTGCCACCAGCAGAGATCGGGGTCTAGCGGGCGGGTACCAAGAGACCCAGTACTTC. The gene calls are TRBV15 and TRBJ2-5, with 8 bases fitting TRBD2. CDR1 LNHNV and CDR2 YYDKDF come from the germline V gene (reference sequence). This CDR3 contains 19 residues. The V and J ends lost 0 bases and 0 bases, in that order; junction bases with no gene match: 12.

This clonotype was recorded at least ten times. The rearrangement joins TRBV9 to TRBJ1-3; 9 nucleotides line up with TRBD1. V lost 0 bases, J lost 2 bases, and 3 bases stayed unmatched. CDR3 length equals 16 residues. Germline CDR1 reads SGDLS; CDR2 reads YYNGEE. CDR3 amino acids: CASSVVGTGPGNTIYF. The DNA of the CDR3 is TGTGCCAGCAGCGTAGTAGGGACAGGGCCTGGAAACACCATATATTTT.